The 9 T cell receptor beta chains listed next were all sequenced from one sample in a study of OX40 agonist ivuxolimab in advanced cancers. The repertoire was sequenced with immunoSEQ multiplex PCR; TCRdb's copy has only in-frame clones and lacks some. The sample lists over 85,000 clones, around 88% occurring once. The sequencing here drew on CD4+ or CD8+ T cells sorted from blood, taken in a trial of the OX40 agonist ivuxolimab. The receptor set was obtained from an adult with an advanced solid tumor such as melanoma, head and neck, liver or kidney cancer.

CDR3 region: CASSIRQGGYEQYF. DNA of the CDR3: TGTGCCAGCAGTATACGACAGGGCGGCTACGAGCAGTACTTC. The rearrangement uses TRBV6-1 and TRBJ2-7; 7 bases are a match to TRBD1. Germline-derived CDR1 and CDR2 are MNHNS and SASEGT. V lost 5 bases, J lost 3 bases, and 7 bases stayed unmatched. This CDR3 has 14 residues.

J is TRBJ2-2 and V is TRBV12-5; tentative D call: TRBD2 (5 bases). V lost 3 bases and J 4 bases, leaving 9 bases between the germline ends. The CDR3 has 14 amino acids. Germline V gene sequence: CDR1 LGHNT, CDR2 FRNRAP. The CDR3 region is CASGFGVPTGELFF. The CDR3 region has the DNA TGTGCTAGTGGTTTCGGGGTTCCCACCGGGGAGCTGTTTTTT.

This chain links TRBV18 with TRBJ2-3, with 8 bases fitting TRBD2. From germline, CDR1 is KGHSH and CDR2 LQKENI. The CDR3 is 17 residues long. The V segment lost 2 bases and the J segment 2 bases; nucleotides outside the gene matches: 9. CDR3 DNA: TGTGCCAGCTCACCATACCGCAGCGGGGGAGCCACAGATACGCAGTATTTT. Protein sequence: CASSPYRSGGATDTQYF.

The V call is TRBV28, the J call TRBJ1-4; 10 positions match TRBD1. V lost 6 bases, J lost 11 bases, and 9 bases stayed unmatched. Germline CDR1 reads MDHEN; CDR2 reads SYDVKM. The CDR3 consists of 14 residues. CDR3: CASRAGTGAFKLFF. CDR3 coding DNA: TGTGCCAGCAGGGCCGGGACAGGGGCGTTTAAACTGTTTTTT.

This chain links TRBV18 with TRBJ1-2; 8 bases align to TRBD1. The CDR3 runs 17 residues. Per the germline V gene, CDR1 is KGHSH and CDR2 is LQKENI. Losses at the gene ends were 5 bases for V and 7 bases for J; bases not matched to a gene: 18. The CDR3 loop is CASSSATTDREVGGYTF. In nucleotides, the CDR3 is TGTGCCAGCTCATCCGCGACGACGGACAGGGAAGTTGGTGGCTACACCTTC.

The chain carries TRBV6-6 and TRBJ1-1; D is unresolved. The length of the CDR3 is 11 residues. Germline-derived CDR1 and CDR2 are MNHNY and SVGAGI (reference sequence). V lost 7 bases and J lost 11, with 14 bases in between. The DNA for the CDR3 is TGTGCCAGCACCCCAATTGTGGAGGCTTTCTTT. It codes for CASTPIVEAFF.

The gene calls are TRBV5-1 and TRBJ2-2; D might be TRBD1 (5 bases). This CDR3 is 14 amino acids long. Trimming removed 2 bases from V and 4 bases from J, with 9 bases in between. Germline CDR1 reads SGHRS; CDR2 reads YFSETQ. DNA for the CDR3: TGCGCCAGCAGCTTTGGAACAGGCACCGGGGAGCTGTTTTTT. Protein product: CASSFGTGTGELFF.

This chain links TRBV7-2 with TRBJ1-5; D might be TRBD1 (5 bases). CDR3 size: 16 residues. Germline CDR1 SGHTA, CDR2 FQGNSA. With 0 bases removed from V and 4 bases from J, the gap between germline ends came to 13 bases. The CDR3 sequence is CASSLALSAGNQPQHF. The CDR3 DNA follows: TGTGCCAGCAGCTTAGCTCTTAGTGCAGGGAATCAGCCCCAGCATTTT.

The rearrangement joins TRBV6-1 to TRBJ1-4; D gene uncertain. The CDR3 sequence is 15 residues long. The germline V and J ends were trimmed by 2 bases and 7 bases, with 14 bases remaining between them. Germline lookup yields CDR1 MNHNS and CDR2 SASEGT. In DNA form, the CDR3 reads TGTGCCAGCAGTGAACCGGCTGGAGTGGTTGAAAAACTGTTTTTT. Amino acid sequence: CASSEPAGVVEKLFF.